This TCR beta chain comes out of a study of spatial heterogeneity in lung cancer (dated by TCRdb to between 2018 and 2021). Regarding the research as a whole: The donors were some 72 patients from the lung TRACERx cohort who had early-stage, untreated non-small cell lung cancer. Follow-up PBMC samples were sequenced whenever the samples were available, and the median time to follow-up was approximately 2 years after resection. More beta-chain than alpha-chain transcripts were consistently detected, likely reflecting higher beta-chain transcript abundance. In the raw uncorrected reads, each unique combination of TCR and UMI appeared on average more than ten times. In non-small cell lung cancer, the study made a quantitative comparison of TCR alpha and beta repertoires among multiple tumor regions, matched nontumor lung and blood. TCR repertoire features were related to nonsynonymous mutation counts determined by whole-exome sequencing of tumor tissue. At surgery, both alpha and beta chains were TCR-sequenced in fewer than 250 tumor regions, 63 to 80 matched nontumor lung samples and a few dozen PBMC samples. Results the study describes overall, beyond this receptor: Comparisons of baseline and follow-up blood repertoires included only 14 patients. Confirming at a functional level the hypothesis that regional TCRs recognize regional mutations was considered to require additional single-cell paired TCR alpha and beta sequencing. Ubiquitous expanded tumor TCRs showed up in blood more often at tumor resection than at routine follow-up.

Spanning cysteine to phenylalanine, the CDR3 consists of 15 amino acids. Only CDR3 DNA remains: 45 bases, in frame from the first base. Trimming takes 4 bases off V and 4 bases off J; junction bases not matched to a gene: 9. CDR1 and CDR2, looked up from the germline V gene (reference sequence), are DFQATT and SNEGSKA. In regard to this clonotype: No cognate antigen has been identified for it. Per-base quality was not reported, and no clone a single base away is much larger than it.

This specimen's time point label, per the study, means: blood at routine non-recurrence follow-up after resection. Whole RNA extracted from tumor and nontumor lung tissue, or from cryopreserved PBMC samples, was used for TCR sequencing without cell sorting. Only patients for whom sufficient RNA was available from at least two tumor regions were selected for TCR sequencing. Library preparation was by 5' RACE. Sequencing was carried out with a NextSeq 500. To allow correction of PCR and sequencing errors, the TCR library protocol tagged every TCR cDNA molecule with a unique molecular identifier. The source study handled its data this way. Decombinator tools were used for TCR identification, UMI-based error correction and CDR3 extraction. Expanded TCRs were defined as those above a frequency of 2 per 1,000, corresponding to the top 1% of the tumor frequency distribution. Rényi diversity was computed with the R vegan package after subsampling each repertoire 100 times to 5,000 TCRs. CDR3 similarity networks were built from amino acid triplet string-kernel similarity, with CDR3s being connected when pairwise similarity was above 0.82. Using fastp at Q25 and MiXCR, TCRdb reprocessed the public reads and kept productive beta chains. A single entry per CDR3 protein holds the most common genes and DNA from its merged rows. The V and J calls follow TCRdb's processing rather than the paper's. This sample lists around 110,000 distinct CDR3 sequences; 10% to 15% were detected once. 16% of the sample rests with the top ten.

The sample consisted of PBMCs, taken at follow-up. The sequence is built from TRBV20-1 and TRBJ2-1, with 8 bases in between that match TRBD2. The source of this sequence is a male donor with early-stage non-small cell lung cancer. The CDR3 loop reads CSATIPERGYNEQFF. At the DNA level, the sequence is TGCAGTGCTACCATCCCCGAGCGGGGGTACAATGAGCAGTTCTTC.